This entry concerns a single TCR beta chain. Study members were between roughly 18 and 100 years old and lived in roughly 24 US regions. This sample stems from a study of blood T cell repertoires in COVID-19. The overall study: T cells, B-cell-depleted T cells, or PBMCs supplied cDNA or gDNA.

Here immunoSEQ multiplex PCR was the method, and the copy in TCRdb shows in-frame clones only, minus some. Among about 260,000 clones listed, 86% were seen once. The CDR3 has 16 residues. The germline gives CDR1 SGHTA, CDR2 FQGTGA. V dropped 5 bases and J dropped 8; count of bases not matched to a gene: 14. The receptor's source is a woman aged 45-59 years who had recovered from COVID-19. Source material: PBMCs or T cells enriched from blood (not recorded which). The chain joins TRBV7-3 to TRBJ1-2; TRBD1 aligns across 10 bases. CDR3 bases: TGTGCCAGCAGCCAGAGGTCGGGGACAGGGGTAGGAGGCTACACCTTC. It is translated as CASSQRSGTGVGGYTF.